The source of this T cell receptor (beta chain) is a study of blood T cells in healthy people across ages. The CDR3 covers 17 residues. The trim removed 4 bases at V and 2 bases at J, leaving 10 bases unmatched. Germline-derived CDR1 and CDR2 are SGHTA and FQGNSA. For the second PCR, which ran for about 6 to 11 cycles, a sample-barcoded 5' primer and a J-beta primer mix were used. TCRdb re-called the 5' RACE reads with MiXCR, one entry per CDR3 protein. The table has 1.5 million to 2 million distinct CDR3 sequences, roughly 49% seen once. Study-wide results and limits: Measured against age, TCR beta diversity per million T cells decreased in a roughly linear manner.

This clonotype was detected a few times. Its antigen remains unidentified. Sequenced sample: blood. The J gene is TRBJ2-5, the V gene TRBV7-2; 10 positions agree with TRBD2. The receptor's source is a woman aged 40 to 49 in good health. The CDR3 loop reads CASSSSLSGGQQETQYF. The CDR3 region has the DNA TGTGCCAGCAGCTCCTCCCTTAGCGGGGGGCAACAAGAGACCCAGTACTTC.